Listed here is a single T cell receptor beta chain. Its target is unknown. The entry originates in a study of cytomegalovirus exposure and HLA in healthy donors. Study-wide findings and caveats: Per a prior analysis, the majority of TCR beta V segments were productive roughly 90% or roughly 30% of the time. Investigators reported over 150 TCR beta chains as tied to cytomegalovirus. HLA-A and HLA-B allele assignments for most subjects were reportedly predicted accurately using TCR beta sequences.

In nominal health when sampled, donors likely had unrecorded immune exposures nonetheless. CDR1 LNHDA and CDR2 SQIVND come from the germline V gene (reference sequence). V lost 4 bases and J 2 bases, leaving 11 bases between the germline ends. The CDR3 is 15 residues long. PCR was performed using 60 Vbeta and 13 Jbeta primers. This table comes from immunoSEQ multiplex PCR, and its TCRdb copy is limited to in-frame clones, with some not included. The data hold fewer than 100,000 clones, with 60% to 80% observed a single time. This receptor was obtained from a middle-aged woman in good health and CMV-seronegative. The V gene is TRBV19, the J gene TRBJ1-4; maybe TRBD1 (6 bases). Sequencing was carried out using PBMCs. CDR3 nucleotide sequence: TGTGCCAGTAGTAAAGGGGGAGCGACTAATGAAAAACTGTTTTTT. Amino acid sequence: CASSKGGATNEKLFF.